The T cell receptor beta chain under discussion was sequenced for a study of blood T cell repertoires in COVID-19. For the study at large: Samples came from the United States, Italy and Spain, spanning acute and convalescent COVID-19.

Enrollees, about 18 to 100 years old, lived in fewer than 25 US areas. Participant-given clinical history determined each cohort assignment. In the study's own analysis: Amplifying reference gene primers gave estimates of nucleated cell counts. Method: immunoSEQ multiplex PCR; TCRdb's copy keeps in-frame clones and lacks some. That table supplies the V and J calls and clone size; D and trimming were determined from the DNA. The sample has 300,000 to 400,000 clones, roughly 85% seen once. The clonotype was recovered from a woman between 40 and 55 years old with acute COVID-19. What was sequenced was PBMCs or T cells enriched from blood (not recorded which).

The CDR3 DNA sequence: TGTGCCAGCAGCCAAGAGAGGGCCCCGGCTTTGTGGGACCCAGGGGCCGGTGGCTACACCTTC. Encoded protein: CASSQERAPALWDPGAGGYTF. The chain links TRBV3-1 (or the pseudogene TRBV3-2) to TRBJ1-2, with a weak D call TRBD1 (6 bases). This CDR3 comprises 21 residues. CDR1 and CDR2 (germline): LGHDT, YNNKEL (reference sequence). The V and J ends lost 0 bases and 7 bases respectively, with 33 bases between them.